This record looks at one TCR beta chain sequence and its context. This clone's antigen is unknown. Per-base qualities were not stored, and no clone one base away is much larger. This sample is part of a study of T cell repertoires in urothelial bladder cancer (dated by TCRdb to between 2018 and 2020). Notes on the research overall: Of the roughly 12 resected lesions, three were clinically staged as cT0, three as cTa, three as cT1 and three as cT2 or greater. A total of twelve patients who had bladder lesions and were undergoing transurethral resection were prospectively identified. The study compared clonality of the TCR repertoire in bladder tumors against clonality in benign bladder inflammation. Around twelve resected bladder lesions, made up of urothelial carcinoma (UC+) and benign (UC-) specimens, were studied. Overall results and qualifications from the work: Carcinoma specimens had a median tumor infiltrating lymphocyte percentage of 2%, while benign specimens had a median of approximately 11%. In carcinoma specimens, up to about 17% of infiltrating lymphocytes were accounted for by a single T-cell clone, compared with more than 1.5% in benign specimens. Urothelial carcinoma specimens had fewer T cells than benign specimens, with medians of roughly 5,600 and 26,000.

The TCR beta chain CDR3 region was sequenced with the immunoSEQ assay. On the study's bioinformatics: T-cell fraction, clonal dominance and maximum TCR clone frequency were calculated for each specimen. TCRdb mirrors the immuneACCESS table, restricted to in-frame sequences. Some clones are absent from its copies; in checked studies, under half trace to an unresolved V gene, and the reason for the others is unknown. V and J calls plus clone size are reproduced from that table; the DNA served to infer D and trimming. Counted in this sample were more than 10,000 clones; 66% of them appeared once. The top ten clonotypes cover almost 9% of the sample. Bladder lesion specimens were obtained at transurethral resection and were stored at -80C. DNA was isolated from the bladder specimens obtained at transurethral resection. The CDR3 measures 12 amino acids from cysteine to phenylalanine. The retained sequence is limited to the CDR3, 36 bases, with the frame set at the first base. At the junction V is shortened by 5 bases and J by 3 bases, with 6 bases in between. Via the germline V gene, CDR1 is SGDLS and CDR2 YYNGEE.

The clonotype originates from a human donor with urothelial carcinoma. The chain employs TRBV9 and TRBJ1-3; the D gene assignment is ambiguous. Input material: tumor-infiltrating cells from bladder cancer. CDR3 region: CASSGSGNTIYF. The nucleotides are TGTGCCAGCAGTGGAAGTGGAAACACCATATATTTT.